This T cell receptor beta chain was sequenced for a study of blood T cell repertoires in COVID-19. The authors' processing: Cell counts per sample came from amplifying reference gene primers. Using immunoSEQ multiplex PCR, the repertoire was profiled, and TCRdb retains in-frame clones only, with some absent. That table furnishes V, J and clone size, whereas the DNA furnished D and trimming. The sample has approximately 230,000 clones; approximately 86% are singletons. The CDR3 runs to 13 residues. V was clipped by 4 bases and J by 5 bases, with 11 bases between them. CDR1 and CDR2 from the germline V gene are SGHRS and YFSETQ.

The clonotype originates from a woman over 75 with active or convalescent COVID-19. Source material: peripheral blood. The chain couples TRBV5-1 to TRBJ2-3, with a possible D match to TRBD1 (6 bases). The CDR3: CASSPTGKDTQYF. The CDR3 nucleotides are TGCGCCAGCAGCCCCACAGGGAAAGATACGCAGTATTTT.